Reported below is one TCR beta chain. Its specificity is not known. Sequencing was performed with immunoSEQ multiplex PCR; in TCRdb, only in-frame clones are kept and a portion is missing. The repertoire holds 15,000 to 20,000 clones, with 87% as singletons. The sample belongs to a study of regulatory and conventional T cells in RAG deficiency. Blood CD4+ CD25-high CD127-low regulatory T cells supplied the genomic DNA template. CDR3 length: 14 residues. With 5 bases clipped from V and 8 bases from J, the junction kept 10 bases outside the gene matches. Germline lookup yields CDR1 SEHNR and CDR2 FQNEAQ (reference sequence). Study-wide findings and caveats: Shannon entropy fell and Simpson indices rose in RAG-deficient patients. Shorter CDR3s in all patient subsets; >90% Treg-Tconv overlap in Omenn.

This sample was also put to use in a study of regulatory T cells. From that paper: Primers: 52 TRBV forward and 13 TRBJ reverse.

This chain uses TRBV7-9 with TRBJ2-3; TRBD1 matches at 7 bases. The source material was Tregs sorted from blood. The TCR originated in a human donor in good health. The CDR3 protein is CASSPGQPIGTQYF. The CDR3 DNA sequence: TGTGCCAGCAGCCCGGGACAGCCTATAGGTACGCAGTATTTT.